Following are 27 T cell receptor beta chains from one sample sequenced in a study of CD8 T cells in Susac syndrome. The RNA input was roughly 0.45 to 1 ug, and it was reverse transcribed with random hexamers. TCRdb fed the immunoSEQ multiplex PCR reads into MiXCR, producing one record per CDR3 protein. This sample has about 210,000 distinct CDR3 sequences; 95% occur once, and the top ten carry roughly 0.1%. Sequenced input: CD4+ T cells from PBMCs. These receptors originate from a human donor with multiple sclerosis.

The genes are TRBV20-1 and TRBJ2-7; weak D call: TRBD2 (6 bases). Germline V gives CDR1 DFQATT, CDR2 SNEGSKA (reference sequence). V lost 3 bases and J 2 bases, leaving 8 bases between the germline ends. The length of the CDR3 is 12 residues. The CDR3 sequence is CSASAGTYEQYF. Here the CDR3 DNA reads TGCAGTGCTAGCGCGGGGACCTACGAGCAGTACTTC.

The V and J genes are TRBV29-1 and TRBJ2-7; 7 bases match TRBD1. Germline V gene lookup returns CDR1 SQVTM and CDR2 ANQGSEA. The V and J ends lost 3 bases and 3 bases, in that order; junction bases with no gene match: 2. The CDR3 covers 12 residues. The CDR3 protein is CSVETGLYEQYF. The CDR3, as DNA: TGCAGCGTTGAGACAGGGCTCTACGAGCAGTACTTC.

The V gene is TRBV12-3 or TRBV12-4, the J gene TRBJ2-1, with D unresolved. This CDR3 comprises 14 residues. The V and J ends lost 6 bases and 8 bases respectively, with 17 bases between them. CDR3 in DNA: TGTGCCAGCAGCTTCCTCAGACCGGTCGATGAGCAGTTCTTC. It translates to CASSFLRPVDEQFF.

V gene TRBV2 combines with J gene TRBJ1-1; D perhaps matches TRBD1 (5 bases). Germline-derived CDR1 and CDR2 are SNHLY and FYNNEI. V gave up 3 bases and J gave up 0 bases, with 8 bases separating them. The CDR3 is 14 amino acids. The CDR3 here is CASSDGAVNTEAFF. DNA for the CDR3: TGTGCCAGCAGTGATGGGGCAGTGAACACTGAAGCTTTCTTT. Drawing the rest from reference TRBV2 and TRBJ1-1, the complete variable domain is EPEVTQTPSHQVTQMGQEVILRCVPISNHLYFYWYRQILGQKVEFLVSFYNNEISEKSEIFDDQFSVERPDGSNFTLKIRSTKLEDSAMYFCASSDGAVNTEAFFGQGTRLTVV.

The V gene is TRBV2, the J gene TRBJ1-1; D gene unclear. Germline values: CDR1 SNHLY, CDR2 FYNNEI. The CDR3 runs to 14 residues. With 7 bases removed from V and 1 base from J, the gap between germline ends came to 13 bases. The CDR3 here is CASNQDGENTEAFF. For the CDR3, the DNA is TGTGCCAGCAACCAGGACGGAGAGAACACTGAAGCTTTCTTT.

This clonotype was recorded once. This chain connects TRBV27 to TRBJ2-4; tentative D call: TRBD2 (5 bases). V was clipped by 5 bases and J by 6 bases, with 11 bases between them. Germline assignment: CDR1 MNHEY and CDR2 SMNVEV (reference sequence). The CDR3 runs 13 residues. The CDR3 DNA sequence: TGTGCCAGCAGTGTCTTGGGAGCAAACATTCAGTACTTC. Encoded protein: CASSVLGANIQYF.

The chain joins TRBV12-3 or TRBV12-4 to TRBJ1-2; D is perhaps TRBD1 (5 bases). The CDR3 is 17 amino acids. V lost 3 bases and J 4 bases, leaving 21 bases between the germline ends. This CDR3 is CASSFGGAAGLVYGYTF. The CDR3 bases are TGTGCCAGCAGTTTTGGAGGGGCCGCAGGGTTGGTCTATGGCTACACCTTC.

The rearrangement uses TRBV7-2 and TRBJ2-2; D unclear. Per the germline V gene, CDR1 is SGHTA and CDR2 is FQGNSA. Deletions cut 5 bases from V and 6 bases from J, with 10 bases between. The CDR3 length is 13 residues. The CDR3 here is CASSLDISGELFF. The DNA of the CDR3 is TGTGCCAGCAGCCTAGACATATCCGGGGAGCTGTTTTTT.

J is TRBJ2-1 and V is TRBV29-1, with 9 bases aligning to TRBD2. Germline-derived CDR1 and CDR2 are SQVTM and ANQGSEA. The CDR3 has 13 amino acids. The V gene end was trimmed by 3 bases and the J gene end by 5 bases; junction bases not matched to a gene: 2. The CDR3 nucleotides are TGCAGCGTTGATAGCGGGAGAAACAATGAGCAGTTCTTC. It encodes CSVDSGRNNEQFF.

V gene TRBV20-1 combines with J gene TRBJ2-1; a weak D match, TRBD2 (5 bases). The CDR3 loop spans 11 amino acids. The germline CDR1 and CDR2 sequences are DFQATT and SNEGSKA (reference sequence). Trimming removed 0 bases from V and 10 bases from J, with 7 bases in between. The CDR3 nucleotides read TGCAGTGCTAGAGATCGACTAGAGCAGTTCTTC. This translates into CSARDRLEQFF.

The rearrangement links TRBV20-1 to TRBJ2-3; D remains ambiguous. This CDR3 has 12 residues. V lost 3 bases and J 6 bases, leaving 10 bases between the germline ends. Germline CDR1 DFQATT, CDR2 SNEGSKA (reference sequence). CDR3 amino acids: CSARWARDTQYF. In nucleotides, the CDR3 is TGCAGTGCTAGGTGGGCAAGGGATACGCAGTATTTT.

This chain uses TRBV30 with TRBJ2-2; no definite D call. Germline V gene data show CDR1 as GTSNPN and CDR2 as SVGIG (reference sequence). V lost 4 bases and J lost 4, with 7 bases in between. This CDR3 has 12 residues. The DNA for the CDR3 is TGTGCCTGGAATTCAGGCACCGGGGAGCTGTTTTTT. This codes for CAWNSGTGELFF.

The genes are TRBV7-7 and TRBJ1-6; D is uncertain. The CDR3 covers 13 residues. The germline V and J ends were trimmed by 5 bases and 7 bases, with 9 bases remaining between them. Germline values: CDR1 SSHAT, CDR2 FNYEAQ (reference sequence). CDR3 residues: CASSERPNSPLHF. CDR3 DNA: TGTGCCAGCAGCGAACGCCCCAATTCACCCCTCCACTTT.

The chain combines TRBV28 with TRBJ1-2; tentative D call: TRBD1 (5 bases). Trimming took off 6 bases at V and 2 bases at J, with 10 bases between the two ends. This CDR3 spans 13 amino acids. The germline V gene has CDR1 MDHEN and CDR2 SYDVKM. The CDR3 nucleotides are TGTGCCAGCAGGACAGACCTAAACTATGGCTACACCTTC. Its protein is CASRTDLNYGYTF.

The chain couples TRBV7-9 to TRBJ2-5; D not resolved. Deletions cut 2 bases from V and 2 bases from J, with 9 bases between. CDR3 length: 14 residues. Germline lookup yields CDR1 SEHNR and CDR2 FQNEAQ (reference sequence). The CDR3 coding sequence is TGTGCCAGCAGCTTATGGGCCCCACAAGAGACCCAGTACTTC. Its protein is CASSLWAPQETQYF.

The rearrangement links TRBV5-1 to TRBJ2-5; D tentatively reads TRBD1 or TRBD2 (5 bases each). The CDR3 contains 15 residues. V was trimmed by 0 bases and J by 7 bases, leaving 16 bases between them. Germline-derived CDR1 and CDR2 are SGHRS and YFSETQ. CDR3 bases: TGCGCCAGCAGCTTGGAGGGGCGGGTTGCGGGGACCCAGTACTTC. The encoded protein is CASSLEGRVAGTQYF. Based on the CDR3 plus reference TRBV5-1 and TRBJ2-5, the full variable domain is KAGVTQTPRYLIKTRGQQVTLSCSPISGHRSVSWYQQTPGQGLQFLFEYFSETQRNKGNFPGRFSGRQFSNSRSEMNVSTLELGDSALYLCASSLEGRVAGTQYFGPGTRLLVL.

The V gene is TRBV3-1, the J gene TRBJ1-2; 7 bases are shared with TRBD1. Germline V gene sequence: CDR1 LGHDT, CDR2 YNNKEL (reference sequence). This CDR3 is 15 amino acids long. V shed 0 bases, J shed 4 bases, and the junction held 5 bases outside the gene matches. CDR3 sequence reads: CASSQDSQGPYGYTF. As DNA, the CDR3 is TGTGCCAGCAGCCAAGACTCACAGGGGCCCTATGGCTACACCTTC.

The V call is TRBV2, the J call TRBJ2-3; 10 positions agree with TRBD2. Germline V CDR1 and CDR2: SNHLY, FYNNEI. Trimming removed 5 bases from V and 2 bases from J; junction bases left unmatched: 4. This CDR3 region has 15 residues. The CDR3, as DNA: TGTGCCAGCAGTTTACTAGCGGGACTCACAGATACGCAGTATTTT. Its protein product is CASSLLAGLTDTQYF.

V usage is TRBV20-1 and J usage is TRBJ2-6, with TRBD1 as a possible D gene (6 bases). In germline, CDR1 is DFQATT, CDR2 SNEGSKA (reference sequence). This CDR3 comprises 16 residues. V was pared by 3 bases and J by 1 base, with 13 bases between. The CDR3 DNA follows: TGCAGTGCTAGCCCAGGGGAGCTTTCTGGGGCCAACGTCCTGACTTTC. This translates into CSASPGELSGANVLTF.

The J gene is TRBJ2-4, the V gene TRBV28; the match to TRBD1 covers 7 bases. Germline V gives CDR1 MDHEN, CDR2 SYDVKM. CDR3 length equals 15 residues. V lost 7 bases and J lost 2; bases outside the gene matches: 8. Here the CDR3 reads CASIQGGQPKNIQYF. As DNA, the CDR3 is TGTGCCAGCATCCAAGGGGGACAGCCCAAAAACATTCAGTACTTC. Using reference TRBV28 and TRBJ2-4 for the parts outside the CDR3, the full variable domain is DVKVTQSSRYLVKRTGEKVFLECVQDMDHENMFWYRQDPGLGLRLIYFSYDVKMKEKGDIPEGYSVSREKKERFSLILESASTNQTSMYLCASIQGGQPKNIQYFGAGTRLSVL.

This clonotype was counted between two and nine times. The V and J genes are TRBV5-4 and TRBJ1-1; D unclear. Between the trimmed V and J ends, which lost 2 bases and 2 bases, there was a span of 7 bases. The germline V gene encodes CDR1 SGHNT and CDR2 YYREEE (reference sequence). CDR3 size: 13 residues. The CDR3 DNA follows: TGTGCCAGCAGCTTACGACAAAACACTGAAGCTTTCTTT. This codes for CASSLRQNTEAFF. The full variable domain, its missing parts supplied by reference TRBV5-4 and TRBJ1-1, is ETGVTQSPTHLIKTRGQQVTLRCSSQSGHNTVSWYQQALGQGPQFIFQYYREEENGRGNFPPRFSGLQFPNYSSELNVNALELDDSALYLCASSLRQNTEAFFGQGTRLTVV.

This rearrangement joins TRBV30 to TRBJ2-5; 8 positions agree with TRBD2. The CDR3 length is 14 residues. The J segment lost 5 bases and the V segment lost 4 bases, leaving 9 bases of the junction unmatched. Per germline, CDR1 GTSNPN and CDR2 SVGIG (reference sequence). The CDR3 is CAWTGGRFSETQYF. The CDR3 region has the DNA TGTGCCTGGACGGGCGGGAGGTTTTCGGAGACCCAGTACTTC.

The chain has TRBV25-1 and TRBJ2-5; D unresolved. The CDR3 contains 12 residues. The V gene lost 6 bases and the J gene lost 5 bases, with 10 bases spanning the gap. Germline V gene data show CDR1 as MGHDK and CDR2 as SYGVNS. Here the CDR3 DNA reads TGTGCCAGCAGCTCGTGGTCGGAGACCCAGTACTTC. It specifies CASSSWSETQYF.

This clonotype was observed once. The CDR3 DNA is TGTGCCAGCAGGCCTGGGGGGGCAGATACGCAGTATTTT. It is translated as CASRPGGADTQYF. V usage is TRBV28 and J usage is TRBJ2-3; 7 bases match TRBD2. Germline V lookup: CDR1 MDHEN, CDR2 SYDVKM. The CDR3 has 13 residues. V was pared by 6 bases and J by 4 bases, with 4 bases of the junction left unmatched. The full variable domain, completed using reference TRBV28 and TRBJ2-3, is DVKVTQSSRYLVKRTGEKVFLECVQDMDHENMFWYRQDPGLGLRLIYFSYDVKMKEKGDIPEGYSVSREKKERFSLILESASTNQTSMYLCASRPGGADTQYFGPGTRLTVL.

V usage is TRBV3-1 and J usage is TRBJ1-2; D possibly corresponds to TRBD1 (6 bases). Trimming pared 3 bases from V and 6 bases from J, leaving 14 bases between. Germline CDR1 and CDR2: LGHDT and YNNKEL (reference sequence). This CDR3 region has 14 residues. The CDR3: CASSQDDRFDGYTF. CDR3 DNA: TGTGCCAGCAGCCAGGACGACAGGTTTGATGGCTACACCTTC.

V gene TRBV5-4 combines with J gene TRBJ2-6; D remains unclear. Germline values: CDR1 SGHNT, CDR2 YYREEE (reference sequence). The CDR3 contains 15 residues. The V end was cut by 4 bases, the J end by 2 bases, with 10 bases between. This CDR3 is CASSLTPTGANVLTF. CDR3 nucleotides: TGTGCCAGCAGCCTTACACCTACTGGGGCCAACGTCCTGACTTTC. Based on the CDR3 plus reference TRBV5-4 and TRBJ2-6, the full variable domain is ETGVTQSPTHLIKTRGQQVTLRCSSQSGHNTVSWYQQALGQGPQFIFQYYREEENGRGNFPPRFSGLQFPNYSSELNVNALELDDSALYLCASSLTPTGANVLTFGAGSRLTVL.

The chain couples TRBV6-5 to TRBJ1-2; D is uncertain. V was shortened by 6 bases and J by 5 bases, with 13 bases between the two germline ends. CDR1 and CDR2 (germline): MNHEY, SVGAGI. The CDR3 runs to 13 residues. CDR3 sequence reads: CASRKGKGYGYTF. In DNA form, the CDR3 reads TGTGCCAGCAGGAAAGGCAAAGGGTATGGCTACACCTTC.